This T cell receptor (beta chain) was sequenced for a study of shared clonotypes between healthy human individuals. Background on the study: The composition of the donors was a couple of women and three men aged 18 to 49. Regarding the study as a whole: On the whole, naive subsets had larger estimated richness than memory subsets had. Clonotypes not shared had lower generation probabilities than those common to all four donors.

This clone was observed a single time. Its specificity is not known. Other DNA sequences from this sample encode an identical CDR3 as well. V lost 2 bases to trimming and J lost 3 bases, with 8 bases between them. The CDR3 covers 13 residues. CDR1 is SGHRS and CDR2 is YFSETQ in the germline V gene. Donors were healthy HIV-negative adults without recent acute infections or vaccinations. Sequencing was performed with immunoSEQ multiplex PCR; in TCRdb, only in-frame clones are kept and a portion is missing. Of approximately 1,500,000 clones in the sample, 95% to 99% are singletons; the top ten hold about 0.45%.

Sequenced sample: naive CD4+ T cells sorted from blood. As to subset: CD45RA+ positively selected. This clonotype was obtained from a man aged 25 to 45 in good health. The chain combines TRBV5-1 with TRBJ1-1; D is ambiguous. CDR3 sequence (DNA): TGCGCCAGCAGCTTCTCAGGAGACACTGAAGCTTTCTTT. Translated, it gives CASSFSGDTEAFF.